This T cell receptor beta chain was sequenced during a study of blood T cell repertoires in COVID-19. For the study at large: From T cells, B-cell-depleted T cells, or PBMCs came the material, which was cDNA or gDNA.

Germline V gene lookup returns CDR1 SEHNR and CDR2 FQNEAQ (reference sequence). This CDR3 is 12 amino acids long. Trimming removed 5 bases from V and 7 bases from J, with 11 bases in between. Original analysis: For nucleated cells, counts were estimated from reference gene primer amplification. Sequencing was performed with immunoSEQ multiplex PCR; in TCRdb, only in-frame clones are kept and a portion is missing. V and J calls and clone size are copied from that table; D and trimming were computed from the DNA. Here the sample spans under 450,000 clones, roughly 84% being singletons. Participant age was roughly 18 to 90 years, and participants resided in roughly 24 US areas.

The rearrangement joins TRBV7-9 to TRBJ2-5; no firm D call. The receptor's source is a woman aged 25-40 years who had recovered from COVID-19. Specimen: PBMCs or T cells enriched from blood (not recorded which). CDR3 nucleotide sequence: TGTGCCAGCAGCACGCCCTCCGGGACCCAGTACTTC. Translated, it gives CASSTPSGTQYF.